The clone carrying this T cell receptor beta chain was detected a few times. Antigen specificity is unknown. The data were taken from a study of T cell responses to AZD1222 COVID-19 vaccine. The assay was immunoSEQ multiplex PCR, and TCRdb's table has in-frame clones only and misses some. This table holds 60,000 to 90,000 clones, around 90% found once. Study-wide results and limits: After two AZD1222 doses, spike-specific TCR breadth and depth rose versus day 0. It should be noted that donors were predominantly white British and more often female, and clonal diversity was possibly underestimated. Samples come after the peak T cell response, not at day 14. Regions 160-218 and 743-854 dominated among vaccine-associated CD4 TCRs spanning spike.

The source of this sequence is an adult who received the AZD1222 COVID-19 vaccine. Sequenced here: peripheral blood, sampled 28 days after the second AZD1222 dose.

CDR3: CASSRGSFRGEKLFF. The CDR3 region has the DNA TGTGCCAGCAGCCGGGGATCTTTCAGGGGTGAAAAACTGTTTTTT. V usage is TRBV6-5 and J usage is TRBJ1-4, with D possibly matching TRBD1 (6 bases). V lost 6 bases and J lost 7, with 18 bases in between. Germline assignment: CDR1 MNHEY and CDR2 SVGAGI. This CDR3 region has 15 residues.